This T cell receptor (beta chain) was sequenced during a study of post-analysis software for immune sequencing data. Sequencing libraries made from TCR beta cDNA carried unique molecular identifiers. TCRdb reprocessed the PCR reads via MiXCR and lists one record per CDR3 protein. The table shows some 700,000 distinct CDR3 sequences, with more than 50% occurring only once. Trimming removed 2 bases at V and 2 bases at J, with 13 bases between. The CDR3 contains 16 residues. Germline loops: CDR1 SGHDT, CDR2 YYEEEE. A remark on this clonotype: The antigen is unknown.

Points from the study as a whole: Controls significantly exceeded multiple sclerosis patients in normalized Chao1 diversity. Co-batched samples clustered tightly together by F measure. Patients showed TRBV5-6, TRBV5-1 and TRBV20-1 among about five TRBV segments more frequent than in controls.

The source is a girl between 2 and 10 years old with multiple sclerosis. The rearrangement joins TRBV5-6 to TRBJ2-2; D call uncertain. Material: blood. DNA for the CDR3: TGTGCCAGCAGCTTCACCCCAGGTGACAACACCGGGGAGCTGTTTTTT. Translated, it gives CASSFTPGDNTGELFF.